Described below is a single T cell receptor beta chain sequence and its context. Its target is unknown. The data were produced by immunoSEQ multiplex PCR, yet TCRdb's version contains in-frame clones alone and is incomplete. This sample has 17,000 or so clones, with about 61% found just once. This sample's time point: cycle 4 day 1 (C4D1), after five to seven weeks of nivolumab. All patients experienced relapse after autologous stem cell transplantation, and brentuximab vedotin exposure was variable. Looked up from germline, CDR1 is SGDLS and CDR2 is YYNGEE. The CDR3 runs to 16 residues. With 4 bases clipped from V and 0 bases from J, the junction kept 7 bases outside the gene matches. The sample originates from a study of PD-1 blockade in classical Hodgkin lymphoma. Regarding the study as a whole: It was CD4+ TCR diversity, not CD8+, that rose significantly by C4D1.

This receptor was identified in a human donor with classical Hodgkin lymphoma. This rearrangement joins TRBV9 to TRBJ1-3, with 7 bases matching TRBD1. The sequencing here drew on peripheral blood mononuclear cells (PBMCs), taken before the fourth cycle of nivolumab. The CDR3 sequence: CASSPLGQVSGNTIYF. In DNA, the CDR3 is TGTGCCAGCAGCCCACTCGGACAGGTCTCTGGAAACACCATATATTTT.